The rows below give T cell receptor beta chains drawn from one sample of a study of cytomegalovirus exposure and HLA in healthy donors. Method: immunoSEQ multiplex PCR; TCRdb's copy keeps in-frame clones and lacks some. The sample has 150,000 to 250,000 clones; roughly 78% are singletons. Sequenced sample: PBMCs. Receptors originate from a girl under 18 in good health and CMV-seropositive. Both conserved end residues are part of each CDR3. Fields, in order: D gene, J gene, clone size, V gene, CDR3 DNA, CDR3 protein. The D gene is left open where the match is weak. Size tells how often a clone was seen (once, few, many) or the class of an expanded clone, and some rows leave it out.

TRBD2 TRBJ2-3 NA TRBV29-1 TGCAGCGTGGTAGCGGGGGTTCGTACAGATACGCAGTATTTT CSVVAGVRTDTQYF
NA TRBJ1-4 few TRBV10-2 TGCGCCAGCAGTCCCCGGGAGAATGAAAAACTGTTTTTT CASSPRENEKLFF
TRBD1 TRBJ1-2 NA TRBV5-6 TGTGCCAGCAGCTTGGTCTCGGACAGGGCAGCTAACTATGGCTACACCTTC CASSLVSDRAANYGYTF
NA TRBJ1-5 NA TRBV6-5 TGTGCCAGCAGACATAGCAATCAGCCCCAGCATTTT CASRHSNQPQHF
TRBD2 TRBJ2-1 NA TRBV7-2 TGTGCCAGCAGCTTAGTAAGCGGCGGGGGGACCGGGAATGAGCAGTTCTTC CASSLVSGGGTGNEQFF
NA TRBJ2-1 once TRBV6-5 TGTGCCAGCAGTACCCTAGCTCGGAATGAGCAGTTCTTC CASSTLARNEQFF
TRBD2 TRBJ2-5 NA TRBV2 TGTGCCAGCAGTGCCCTAGCGGGGGCCCTCCAAGAGACCCAGTACTTC CASSALAGALQETQYF
TRBD1 TRBJ1-1 few TRBV6-6 TGTGCCAGCAGTTCACAGGGGGGCACTGAAGCTTTCTTT CASSSQGGTEAFF
TRBD1 TRBJ2-2 NA TRBV7-2 TGTGCCAGCAGCTCCGGGACAGGGGGCACCGGGGAGCTGTTTTTT CASSSGTGGTGELFF
NA TRBJ2-7 NA TRBV6-5 TGTGCCAGCAGTTACTTAGGACAGCGTTACGAGCAGTACTTC CASSYLGQRYEQYF
TRBD2 TRBJ2-7 NA TRBV19 TGTGCCAGTAGCCGAAAAGCGGGGGGTACCTACGAGCAGTACTTC CASSRKAGGTYEQYF
NA TRBJ1-1 NA TRBV29-1 TGCAGCGTCAGAGGGTTCGACACTGAAGCTTTCTTT CSVRGFDTEAFF
TRBD2 TRBJ2-3 NA TRBV5-4 TGTGCCAGCAGCTTGAGTTCGCGGGGGGGCAAAGATACGCAGTATTTT CASSLSSRGGKDTQYF
TRBD1 TRBJ1-1 NA TRBV6-5 TGTGCCAGCAGTTACAGAGGTCTAGGGGGCCTTGAAGCTTTCTTT CASSYRGLGGLEAFF
NA TRBJ2-3 NA TRBV4-3 TGCGCCAGCAGCCAAGGTGATCTTAGCCACCGCACAGATACGCAGTATTTT CASSQGDLSHRTDTQYF
NA TRBJ2-7 NA TRBV27 TGTGCCAGCTCGCTAAAGGAGGGCTACGAGCAGTACTTC CASSLKEGYEQYF
NA TRBJ2-7 NA TRBV7-9 TGTGCCAGCACCTCCTCCTACGAGCAGTACTTC CASTSSYEQYF
NA TRBJ2-7 few TRBV5-6 TGTGCCAGCAGCCCGGATCGGGCAGGGGCCGAGCAGTACTTC CASSPDRAGAEQYF
NA TRBJ1-1 NA TRBV29-1 TGCAGCGTTGGTGGCAGGTTGAACACTGAAGCTTTCTTT CSVGGRLNTEAFF
NA TRBJ1-2 NA TRBV6-5 TGTGCCAGCAGTTACTCCAAAGACTTGCCTAACTATGGCTACACCTTC CASSYSKDLPNYGYTF